The rows below give T cell receptor beta chains drawn from one sample of a study of shared clonotypes between healthy human individuals. Assay used: immunoSEQ multiplex PCR; TCRdb lists only in-frame clones, some missing. This sample yields over a million clones, of which approximately 96% are seen a single time; 0.95% to 1.5% belongs to the top ten. Sequencing used naive CD4+ T cells sorted from blood. These receptors all stem from a man aged 30 to 45 in good health. CDR3s include the opening cysteine and the closing phenylalanine or tryptophan. The order of the fields is J gene, V gene, CDR3 protein.

j_call: TRBJ1-1; v_call: TRBV6-5; cdr3_aa: CASSYGGAFGNTEAFF
j_call: TRBJ2-3; v_call: TRBV7-8; cdr3_aa: CASSYLQGTNTDTQYF
j_call: TRBJ1-4; v_call: TRBV6-1; cdr3_aa: CASRAGPVAEKLFF
j_call: TRBJ2-5; v_call: TRBV18; cdr3_aa: CASSRGGQETQYF
j_call: TRBJ1-5; v_call: TRBV13; cdr3_aa: CASSTRPGQPQHF
j_call: TRBJ2-7; v_call: TRBV28; cdr3_aa: CASRLTSSGKGYEQYF
j_call: TRBJ2-7; v_call: TRBV6-6; cdr3_aa: CASNTKGGGYEQYF
j_call: TRBJ2-7; v_call: TRBV10-3; cdr3_aa: CAIKTSAASYEQYF
j_call: TRBJ2-3; v_call: TRBV25-1; cdr3_aa: CASSDKVGLAMDTQYF
j_call: TRBJ2-1; v_call: TRBV7-9; cdr3_aa: CASRTLAVWDNEQFF
j_call: TRBJ2-7; v_call: TRBV11-3; cdr3_aa: CASSLEWTSDEQYF
j_call: TRBJ2-2; v_call: TRBV29-1; cdr3_aa: CSAAGAGGELFF
j_call: TRBJ2-3; v_call: TRBV9; cdr3_aa: CASSVGPAGPWVTDTQYF
j_call: TRBJ1-2; v_call: TRBV29-1; cdr3_aa: CSAKSLPVHQVYGYTF
j_call: TRBJ1-1; v_call: TRBV6-6; cdr3_aa: CASSEPPGQGRAFF
j_call: TRBJ2-2; v_call: TRBV5-1; cdr3_aa: CASSFESPNTGELFF
j_call: TRBJ2-1; v_call: TRBV28; cdr3_aa: CASSPQGTRILNEQFF
j_call: TRBJ2-5; v_call: TRBV10-1; cdr3_aa: CASSPSILAEKGGETQYF
j_call: TRBJ1-1; v_call: TRBV14; cdr3_aa: CASSPDRMENTEAFF
j_call: TRBJ1-5; v_call: TRBV27; cdr3_aa: CASSQRTGIYSNQPQHF
j_call: TRBJ1-5; v_call: TRBV4-3; cdr3_aa: CASSPRVGQPQHF
j_call: TRBJ2-1; v_call: TRBV6-5; cdr3_aa: CASGQGKQFF
j_call: TRBJ2-3; v_call: TRBV4-3; cdr3_aa: CASSQDAAASNTQYF
j_call: TRBJ2-5; v_call: TRBV27; cdr3_aa: CASSAITPLETQYF
j_call: TRBJ2-6; v_call: TRBV18; cdr3_aa: CASSPLGISGANVLTF
j_call: TRBJ2-7; v_call: TRBV7-9; cdr3_aa: CASSPRDSIYEQYF
j_call: TRBJ2-7; v_call: TRBV7-8; cdr3_aa: CASSLGPSGRLGNEQYF
j_call: TRBJ2-7; v_call: TRBV7-9; cdr3_aa: CASSSPPASGGPYEQYF
j_call: TRBJ1-2; v_call: TRBV18; cdr3_aa: CASSPGDYGYTF
j_call: TRBJ1-3; v_call: TRBV11-2; cdr3_aa: CASSPLAGRLSGNTIYF
j_call: TRBJ2-2; v_call: TRBV5-6; cdr3_aa: CASRAAGQGLSLPTGELFF
j_call: TRBJ2-1; v_call: TRBV18; cdr3_aa: CASSPHRDYEQFF
j_call: TRBJ2-3; v_call: TRBV29-1; cdr3_aa: CSVGTIGTDTQYF
j_call: TRBJ1-2; v_call: TRBV28; cdr3_aa: CASSLEDRGVSYTF
j_call: TRBJ2-5; v_call: TRBV2; cdr3_aa: CASSLEFQETQYF
j_call: TRBJ1-3; v_call: TRBV2; cdr3_aa: CASSERGAQIGNTIYF
j_call: TRBJ2-1; v_call: TRBV19; cdr3_aa: CASSIDIEQFF
j_call: TRBJ1-1; v_call: TRBV29-1; cdr3_aa: CSVTGGDLYAFF
j_call: TRBJ2-3; v_call: TRBV10-3; cdr3_aa: CAIRLEGGVGGNTQYF
j_call: TRBJ2-3; v_call: TRBV9; cdr3_aa: CASSVASTTTDTQYF
j_call: TRBJ2-1; v_call: TRBV27; cdr3_aa: CASRPWGAGGGYNEQFF
j_call: TRBJ1-1; v_call: TRBV6-6; cdr3_aa: CASSYQPDSMNTEAFF
j_call: TRBJ2-1; v_call: TRBV28; cdr3_aa: CASSLLGEGPNEQFF
j_call: TRBJ1-4; v_call: TRBV4-3; cdr3_aa: CASSQDIWGDEKLFF
j_call: TRBJ2-2; v_call: TRBV25-1; cdr3_aa: CASSEYGGTVRTRELFF
j_call: TRBJ2-1; v_call: TRBV4-3; cdr3_aa: CDSGGVYNEQFF
j_call: TRBJ2-7; v_call: TRBV7-8; cdr3_aa: CASSPARRYEQYF
j_call: TRBJ2-7; v_call: TRBV6-1; cdr3_aa: CASSEGPDYYEQYF
j_call: TRBJ1-1; v_call: TRBV9; cdr3_aa: CASSVAGGQGLTEAFF
j_call: TRBJ1-5; v_call: TRBV19; cdr3_aa: CASSSGLRDQPQHF
j_call: TRBJ2-7; v_call: TRBV7-8; cdr3_aa: CASSLNYEQYF
j_call: TRBJ1-1; v_call: TRBV14; cdr3_aa: CASSPRRGGVYTEAFF
j_call: TRBJ2-2; v_call: TRBV13; cdr3_aa: CASSLGSPRLPGELFF
j_call: TRBJ1-2; v_call: TRBV4-3; cdr3_aa: CASSQDARGVYTF
j_call: TRBJ2-4; v_call: TRBV7-2; cdr3_aa: CASSLSYRTTYNKNIQYF
j_call: TRBJ2-5; v_call: TRBV9; cdr3_aa: CASSVGTGSGETQYF
j_call: TRBJ2-3; v_call: TRBV11-3; cdr3_aa: CASSVQGTDTQYF
j_call: TRBJ1-2; v_call: TRBV7-2; cdr3_aa: CASNRGQSPTNYGYTF
j_call: TRBJ2-7; v_call: TRBV28; cdr3_aa: CASSLTGAYEQYF